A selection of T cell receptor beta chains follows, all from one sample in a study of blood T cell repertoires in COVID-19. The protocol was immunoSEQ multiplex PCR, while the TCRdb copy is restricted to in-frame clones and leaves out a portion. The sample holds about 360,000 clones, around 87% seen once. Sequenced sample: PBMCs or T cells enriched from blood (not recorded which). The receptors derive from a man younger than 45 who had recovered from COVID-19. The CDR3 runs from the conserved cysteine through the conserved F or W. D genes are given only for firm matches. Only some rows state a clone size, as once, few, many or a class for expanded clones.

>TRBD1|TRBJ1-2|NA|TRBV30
CAWMVGQGYGYTF
TGTGCCTGGATGGTGGGACAGGGCTATGGCTACACCTTC
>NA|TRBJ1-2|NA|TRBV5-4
CASSLTQGTDNYGYTF
TGTGCCAGCAGCTTAACTCAGGGTACGGATAACTATGGCTACACCTTC
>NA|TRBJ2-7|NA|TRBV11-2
CASSRRDRPYEQYF
TGTGCCAGCAGCCGTAGAGACAGACCCTACGAGCAGTACTTC
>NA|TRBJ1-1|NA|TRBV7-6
CASSRNHGQGSNTEAFF
TGTGCCAGCAGCCGAAACCACGGGCAGGGATCGAACACTGAAGCTTTCTTT
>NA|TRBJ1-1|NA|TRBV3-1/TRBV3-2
CASSLGSNTEAFF
TGTGCCAGCAGCCTGGGGAGCAACACTGAAGCTTTCTTT
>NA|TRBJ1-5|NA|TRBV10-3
CAISEGAINQPQHF
TGTGCCATCAGTGAAGGGGCCATCAATCAGCCCCAGCATTTT
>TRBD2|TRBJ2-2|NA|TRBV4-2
CASSQVSSGGSNTGELFF
TGTGCCAGCAGCCAAGTGTCTAGCGGGGGTTCGAACACCGGGGAGCTGTTTTTT
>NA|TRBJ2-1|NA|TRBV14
CASSQGLHGYNEQFF
TGTGCCAGCAGCCAAGGTCTTCACGGCTACAATGAGCAGTTCTTC
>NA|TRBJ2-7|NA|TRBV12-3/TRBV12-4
CASTSRGSYEQYF
TGTGCCAGCACCTCTAGGGGGTCCTACGAGCAGTACTTC
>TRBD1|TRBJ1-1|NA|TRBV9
CASSVKGQGSTEAFF
TGTGCCAGCAGCGTAAAGGGACAGGGAAGCACTGAAGCTTTCTTT
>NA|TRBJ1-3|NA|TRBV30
CAYHRRLLDSGNTIYF
TGTGCCTACCATCGCCGCCTACTCGACTCTGGAAACACCATATATTTT
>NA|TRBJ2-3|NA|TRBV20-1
CSVRTDTQYF
TGCAGTGTGAGGACAGATACGCAGTATTTT
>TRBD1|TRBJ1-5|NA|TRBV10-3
CAISEDRGQQQPQHF
TGTGCCATCAGTGAGGACAGGGGGCAGCAACAGCCCCAGCATTTT
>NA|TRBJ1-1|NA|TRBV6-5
CASTGHSEAFF
TGTGCCAGCACGGGACACTCGGAAGCTTTCTTT
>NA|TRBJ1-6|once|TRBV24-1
CATSDPTGNLSPLHF
TGTGCCACCAGTGACCCGACGGGAAACCTTTCACCCCTCCACTTT
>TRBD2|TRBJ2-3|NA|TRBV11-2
CASSFFRSGGGVTDTQYF
TGTGCCAGCAGCTTTTTTCGTAGCGGGGGTGGTGTCACAGATACGCAGTATTTT